What follows describes a single T cell receptor beta chain. Its antigen remains unidentified. The data stem from a study of cytomegalovirus exposure and HLA in healthy donors. Germline assignment: CDR1 GTSNPN and CDR2 SVGIG (reference sequence). The CDR3 consists of 12 residues. Germline trimming cut 4 bases from V and 5 bases from J; bases unmatched to any gene: 3. Data came from immunoSEQ multiplex PCR; TCRdb stores just in-frame clones and leaves some out. The sample yields 100,000 to 150,000 clones, roughly 95% seen once. Findings of the study overall: A list of around 160 TCR beta chains associated with cytomegalovirus was given. Subsequent analysis of the 100 to 150 validation repertoires found a tendency for first-cohort TCR clusters to co-occur. In vitro checks showed that a few CMV-associated chains really do target CMV antigens. With high specificity and sensitivity, the classifier reportedly diagnosed cytomegalovirus status.

This receptor was obtained from a man between 18 and 29 years old in good health and CMV-seronegative. Sequences were obtained from PBMCs. The chain has TRBV30 and TRBJ1-1; 8 bases agree with TRBD1. The CDR3 sequence is CAWTGGNTEAFF. The CDR3 DNA follows: TGTGCCTGGACAGGGGGCAATACTGAAGCTTTCTTT. Based on the CDR3 plus reference TRBV30 and TRBJ1-1, the full variable domain is SQTIHQWPATLVQPVGSPLSLECTVEGTSNPNLYWYRQAAGRGLQLLFYSVGIGQISSEVPQNLSASRPQDRQFILSSKKLLLSDSGFYLCAWTGGNTEAFFGQGTRLTVV.